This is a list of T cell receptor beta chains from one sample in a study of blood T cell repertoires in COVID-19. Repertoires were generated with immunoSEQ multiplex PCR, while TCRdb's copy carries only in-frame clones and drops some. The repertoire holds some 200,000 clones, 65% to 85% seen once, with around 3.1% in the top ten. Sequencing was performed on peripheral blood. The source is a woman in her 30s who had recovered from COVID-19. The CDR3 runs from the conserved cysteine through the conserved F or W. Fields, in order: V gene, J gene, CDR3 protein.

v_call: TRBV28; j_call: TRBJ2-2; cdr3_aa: CASSFPTSGTTGELFF
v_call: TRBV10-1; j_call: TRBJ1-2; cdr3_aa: CASSVQKTNYGYTF
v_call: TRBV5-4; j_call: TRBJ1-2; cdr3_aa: CASSSQTGGNYGYTF
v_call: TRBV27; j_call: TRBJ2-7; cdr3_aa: CASIRHSPGGSGTTYEQYF
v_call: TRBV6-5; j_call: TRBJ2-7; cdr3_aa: CASILSGVSYEQYF
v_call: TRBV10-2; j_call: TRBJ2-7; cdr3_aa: CASSPGGSGYEQYF
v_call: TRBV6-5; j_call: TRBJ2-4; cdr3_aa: CASVGELAKNIQYF
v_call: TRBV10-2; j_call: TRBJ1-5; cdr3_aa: CASSGQRYQPQHF
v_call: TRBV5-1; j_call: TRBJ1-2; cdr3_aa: CASSSGGDRAQGYGYTF
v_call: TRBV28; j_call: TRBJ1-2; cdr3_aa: CASSLGGWGYTF
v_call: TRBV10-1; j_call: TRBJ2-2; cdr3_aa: CASSASGGRDTGELFF
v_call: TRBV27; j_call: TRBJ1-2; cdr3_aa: CASSLRPGGTGYTF
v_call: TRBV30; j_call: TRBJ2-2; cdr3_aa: CAWTSGRKNTGELFF
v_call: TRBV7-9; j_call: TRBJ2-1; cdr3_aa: CASHFSGRSGEQFF
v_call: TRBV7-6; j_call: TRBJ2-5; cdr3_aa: CASSLGDRTQETQYF
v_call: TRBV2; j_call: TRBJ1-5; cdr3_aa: CASRILGLTQPQHF
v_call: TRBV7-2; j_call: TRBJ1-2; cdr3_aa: CASSRRAYGGGYTF
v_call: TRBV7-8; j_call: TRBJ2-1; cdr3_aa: CASGETGTSGRYNEQFF